This section outlines one T cell receptor (beta chain) sequence together with its context. The antigen this receptor binds is unknown. Base-call qualities are not available, and no considerably larger clone is one nucleotide away. This sample was included in a study of T cells in Graves' hyperthyroidism and ophthalmopathy (dated by TCRdb to between 2018 and 2021). With respect to the entire study: Peripheral blood was collected at initial diagnosis, before any treatment. The roughly 90 discovery patients were divided at random into training and test sets in a 7:3 ratio. In several Graves' hyperthyroidism patients, the study also compared T-cell repertoires from thyroid tissue with T-cell repertoires from blood. TCR V-J signatures able to tell the groups apart were searched for in a discovery cohort of 90 to 100 patients, of whom over 40 had Graves' ophthalmopathy and 57 had stable Graves' hyperthyroidism. Following sampling, methimazole starting at 30 mg daily was given to hyperthyroidism patients, and high-dose intravenous methylprednisolone was given to ophthalmopathy patients. According to the paper, TCR Vbeta CDR3 sequencing was carried out on approximately 140 peripheral blood samples, which came from under 50 ophthalmopathy, 70 to 80 hyperthyroidism and 17 progressor patients. Prospective prediction of ophthalmopathy was tested in an independent validation cohort of 18 to 20 hyperthyroidism patients and 17 patients who later progressed to ophthalmopathy. Study-wide conclusions, independent of this receptor: No statistical method was used to fix the sample size in advance, and group allocation was not hidden from the investigators. Most expanded thyroid clonotypes (frequency above 0.001) were also found in blood, which suggests that blood repertoires may mirror thyroid immune responses. In validation, the model predicted progression to ophthalmopathy a median of 6.5 months before onset, with 70% to 71% sensitivity and roughly 77% specificity. Ophthalmopathy was separated from stable hyperthyroidism by a 13 V-J signature model, with 85% to 90% sensitivity and just over 81% specificity obtained in cross-validation and 80%/75% obtained in testing.

Amplification of TCR beta CDR3 regions was carried out from RNA transcripts. The first round of RT-PCR for the TCR CDR3 was performed with the HTBI primer set and the Qiagen OneStep RT-PCR kit. The libraries were constructed in a second round of multiplex PCR and then size-selected and purified. Paired-end sequencing of the libraries was performed with 100 bp reads on an Illumina HiSeq2000. The authors' pipeline ran thus. SOAPnuke was used to process the raw data, with reads discarded if the reads contained adapters or uncalled bases, had a mean Phred below 15, or lacked an exact constant-primer or identifier match. High-quality paired reads were merged with COPE v1.2.5, and unique nucleotide sequences were defined as clonotypes. Clonotypes were aligned to IMGT TRBV, TRBD and TRBJ reference segments using MiTCR v1.1. The analysis was restricted to V-J combinations with a frequency above 0.0001, which together covered 99% to 99.2% of the repertoires. The TCS score was defined as the ratio of F50 (clonal expansion) to E x V (chaos), calculated using BLOSUM62-based TCRdist between CDR3 peptides within each V-J. Welch's t-statistics and random forest reduced approximately 520 V-J features to 13, which were used in a naive Bayes classifier (R e1071). TCRdb itself trimmed the public reads at Q25 with fastp, ran MiXCR and retained productive beta chains. CDR3 protein duplicates are merged, each entry listing the most common genes and DNA. The V and J calls were not made by the authors but by TCRdb's processing. The sample includes more than 650,000 distinct CDR3 sequences, with around 15% observed a single time. The top ten clones comprise about 9.4% of the sample.

V ends up 5 bases short and J 4 bases short, with an unmatched junction base count of 9. Counted from cysteine to phenylalanine, this CDR3 has 15 amino acids. Just the 45-base CDR3 DNA is kept, in frame starting at base 1. A patient counted as having stable Graves' hyperthyroidism if no progression to ophthalmopathy occurred over 18 months of follow-up. Hyperthyroidism patients were aged 18 to 65 years and newly diagnosed, with disease duration of less than 2 months. The study excluded patients with uncontrolled infections, other autoimmune diseases, pregnancy or lactation. Clinical symptoms, serum thyroxine and TRAb, thyroid ultrasound, and orbital computed tomography formed the basis for the diagnoses. PBMCs were separated from roughly 10 ml of fresh peripheral blood using Ficoll-Paque density gradient centrifugation. Total RNA was extracted using Trizol reagent, and RNA quality was assessed on an Agilent 2100 Bioanalyzer.

Sequencing was performed on blood. This clonotype originated in a woman between 18 and 30 years old with Graves' hyperthyroidism. The rearranged chain carries TRBV12-3 or TRBV12-4 and TRBJ2-5; 8 bases in the middle match TRBD2. The CDR3 amino acid sequence is: CASSGQKRELETQYF. The nucleotides read TGTGCCAGCAGTGGACAAAAGCGGGAGTTAGAGACCCAGTACTTC.